This T cell receptor (beta chain) came from a study of blood T cell repertoires in COVID-19 (dated by TCRdb to about 2020). About the study as a whole: Samples from collaborators originated in the United States, Italy and Spain and spanned both the acute and convalescent phases of COVID-19. The material from the prospective study consisted of cDNA or gDNA derived from T cells, B-cell-depleted T cells, or PBMCs. The dataset comprised deeply sampled blood TCRbeta repertoires from subjects exposed to, actively infected with, or recovered from COVID-19. The repertoires were made available in a free public database intended to serve as a resource for research on the immune response to SARS-CoV-2. Samples came from the ongoing ImmuneRACE study (first 160 participants) plus 1,254 subjects from 6 global collaborators. A de-identified subject ID, COVID-19 status, age in years and sex were almost always included in the sample metadata. Where available, HLA class I and class II types were obtained from metadata supplied by the sample provider rather than from assay-based typing.

TCRbeta CDR3 regions were amplified from genomic DNA using the immunoSEQ Assay, a bias-controlled multiplex PCR. The study's own analysis went as follows. Nucleated cell counts per sample were estimated from amplification of reference gene primers within the assay. Sequence reads were collapsed and filtered to measure the absolute abundance of every unique TCRbeta CDR3 rearrangement. Productive Simpson clonality was computed per sample as the square root of Simpson's diversity index over productive rearrangements. In its TCRdb copy, this immuneACCESS table keeps in-frame sequences only and misses some clones. Where compared with another copy, unresolved V genes explain less than half of these, and the others have no known cause. V, J and clone size are those of that table, while D and trimming were read from the DNA. This sample lists roughly 430,000 clones; roughly 88% were detected once. The ten largest clonotypes hold less than 1.5% of the sample.

This clone appeared once. The clone's antigen remains unknown. Per-base qualities were not stored, and no clone one base away is much larger. Study-level results and caveats: Clinical and demographic metadata were provided uncurated, with the amount varying by source and participant.

Participants in the prospective study were aged about 18 to 95 years, lived in under 30 United States geographic areas, and enrolled through a virtual design. In the prospective study, cohorts were assigned on the basis of participant-reported clinical history obtained from a screening survey and a study questionnaire. Exposed participants had been in contact, within 2 weeks of entering the study, with a person who had a PCR-confirmed or clinician-diagnosed case of COVID-19. In the prospective study, mobile phlebotomists collected whole blood, serum and a nasopharyngeal or oropharyngeal swab from each participant. Additional blood draws and questionnaires over a 2-month period could optionally be provided by prospective study participants. Before DNA extraction, blood samples from the prospective study were shipped at room temperature or frozen. This clonotype was obtained from a woman younger than 30 who had been exposed to COVID-19. Sample: PBMCs or T cells enriched from blood (not recorded which).

The nucleotides read TGTGCCAGCAGGAGACTAGCGACTACCGACGAGCAGTACTTC. Protein translation: CASRRLATTDEQYF. The rearranged segments are TRBV2 and TRBJ2-7, with 8 middle bases fitting TRBD2. Counted from cysteine to phenylalanine, this CDR3 has 14 amino acids. The retained sequence is limited to the CDR3, 42 bases, with the frame set at the first base. The germline V end is reduced by 6 bases and the J end by 5 bases; junction bases left unmatched: 9. The germline V gene supplies CDR1 SNHLY and CDR2 FYNNEI.